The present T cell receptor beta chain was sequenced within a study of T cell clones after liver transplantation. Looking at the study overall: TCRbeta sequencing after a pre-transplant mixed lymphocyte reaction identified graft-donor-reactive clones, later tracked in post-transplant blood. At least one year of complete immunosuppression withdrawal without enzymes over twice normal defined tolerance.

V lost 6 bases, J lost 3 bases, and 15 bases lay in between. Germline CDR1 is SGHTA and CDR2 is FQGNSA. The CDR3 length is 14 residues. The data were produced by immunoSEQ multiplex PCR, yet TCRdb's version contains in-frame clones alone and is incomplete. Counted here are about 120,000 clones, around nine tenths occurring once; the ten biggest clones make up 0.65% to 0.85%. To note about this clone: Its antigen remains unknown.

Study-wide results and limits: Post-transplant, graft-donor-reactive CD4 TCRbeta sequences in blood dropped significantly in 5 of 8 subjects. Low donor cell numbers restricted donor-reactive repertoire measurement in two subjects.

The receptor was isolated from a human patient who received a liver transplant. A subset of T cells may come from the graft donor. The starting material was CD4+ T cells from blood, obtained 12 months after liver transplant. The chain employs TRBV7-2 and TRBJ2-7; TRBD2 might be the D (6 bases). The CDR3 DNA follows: TGTGCCAGCAGGTACCGGGGGTCCGGCTACGAGCAGTACTTC. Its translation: CASRYRGSGYEQYF.